The 31 T cell receptor beta chains given below trace back to one sample, sequenced in a study of T cells after yellow fever vaccination. One entry per CDR3 protein results from TCRdb running MiXCR on the 5' RACE reads. The top ten hold under 15% of the sample, which has around 590,000 distinct CDR3 sequences, more than 9% seen once. The sequenced sample was PBMCs, obtained on the day of the yellow fever booster vaccination. The receptors here all came from a man aged 25-45 years who received the YFV17D yellow fever vaccine.

The chain recombines TRBV20-1 with TRBJ2-3, with a tentative D call TRBD2 (7 bases). The CDR3 is 16 amino acids. Germline V CDR1 and CDR2: DFQATT, SNEGSKA (reference sequence). The V end was cut by 5 bases, the J end by 1 base, with 19 bases between. CDR3 bases: TGCAGTGCTTTCCTCAGGGCGGGGGCAGGCACAGATACGCAGTATTTT. It translates to CSAFLRAGAGTDTQYF.

The chain couples TRBV12-3 or TRBV12-4 to TRBJ2-3; D may be TRBD2 (5 bases). V was shortened by 6 bases and J by 5 bases, with 15 bases between the two germline ends. The CDR3 runs 14 residues. The CDR3 loop reads CASRTRGVIDTQYF. As DNA, the CDR3 is TGTGCCAGCAGGACCCGGGGAGTGATAGATACGCAGTATTTT.

This clonotype was recorded once. This sequence joins TRBV19 and TRBJ2-7; TRBD2 agrees at 8 bases. The germline gives CDR1 LNHDA, CDR2 SQIVND (reference sequence). CDR3 length equals 15 residues. The trim removed 5 bases at V and 0 bases at J, leaving 6 bases unmatched. The CDR3 protein is CASSDPAGGSYEQYF. The CDR3 bases are TGTGCCAGTAGTGACCCGGCGGGAGGCTCCTACGAGCAGTACTTC.

The rearrangement uses TRBV7-2 and TRBJ2-7, with 8 bases that match TRBD1. The junction had 13 bases not matched to a gene; V was cut back by 5 bases and J by 7 bases. Germline lookup yields CDR1 SGHTA and CDR2 FQGNSA. This CDR3 region has 15 residues. This CDR3 is CASSRTGQGAREQYF. In nucleotides, the CDR3 is TGTGCCAGCAGCCGGACCGGGCAGGGGGCGCGTGAGCAGTACTTC.

Details on this clonotype: One end of the junction does not line up with germline, which may come from a read error. V gene TRBV20-1 combines with J gene TRBJ2-5, with 11 positions matching TRBD2. The CDR3 runs to 16 residues. In germline, CDR1 is DFQATT, CDR2 SNEGSKA (reference sequence). Here the CDR3 reads CCARPLGLAGGETQYF. CDR3 nucleotide sequence: TGCTGTGCTAGACCACTTGGGCTAGCGGGAGGTGAGACCCAGTACTTC.

This clonotype was counted only a few times. DNA of the CDR3: TGCAGCGTCCGACACAGTTCTTCCGGCGAGCAGTACTTC. Residues: CSVRHSSSGEQYF. The V gene is TRBV29-1, the J gene TRBJ2-7, with unresolved D. Trimming pared 6 bases from V and 6 bases from J, leaving 18 bases between. Germline V gene lookup returns CDR1 SQVTM and CDR2 ANQGSEA. CDR3 length: 13 amino acids.

This clonotype was seen a few times. The gene calls are TRBV11-2 and TRBJ2-3; the match to TRBD2 covers 7 bases. Per the germline V gene, CDR1 is SGHAT and CDR2 is FQNNGV. The CDR3 contains 14 residues. The J segment lost 5 bases and the V segment lost 1 base, leaving 3 bases of the junction unmatched. The CDR3 loop is CASSLGLAQDTQYF. CDR3 DNA sequence: TGTGCCAGCAGCTTAGGACTAGCTCAAGATACGCAGTATTTT.

The V and J genes are TRBV9 and TRBJ1-5; no clear D gene. In germline, CDR1 is SGDLS, CDR2 YYNGEE. Trimming shortened V by 3 bases and J by 5 bases, and 9 bases separated the two germline ends. CDR3 length: 13 residues. CDR3 sequence reads: CASSEGRDQPQHF. The DNA for the CDR3 is TGTGCCAGCAGCGAAGGGAGGGATCAGCCCCAGCATTTT.

The table lists this clonotype with a few counts. The V call is TRBV7-2, the J call TRBJ2-1, with TRBD2 matching over 8 bases. This CDR3 has 15 amino acids. Germline-derived CDR1 and CDR2 are SGHTA and FQGNSA. The V gene end was trimmed by 7 bases and the J gene end by 8 bases; junction bases not matched to a gene: 13. Here the CDR3 DNA reads TGTGCCAGCAACCGAAGGGTAGCGGGATTTGATGAGCAGTTCTTC. Its protein is CASNRRVAGFDEQFF.

This clonotype was observed a few times. The chain uses TRBV6-2 or TRBV6-3 and TRBJ2-3; D call uncertain. Per germline, CDR1 MNHEY and CDR2 SVGEGT. V shed 7 bases and J shed 8 bases, with 22 bases lying between them. The length of the CDR3 is 15 residues. The CDR3 DNA reads TGTGCCAGCACCGTGGGCCTTGCCGAGGTATTTACGCAGTATTTT. Residues: CASTVGLAEVFTQYF.

The chain links TRBV20-1 to TRBJ2-7, with D maybe TRBD2 (6 bases). The CDR3 runs 12 residues. CDR1 and CDR2 from the germline V gene are DFQATT and SNEGSKA (reference sequence). The V end was cut by 4 bases, the J end by 4 bases, with 11 bases between. This chain's CDR3 is CSAIGGRYEQYF. As DNA, the CDR3 is TGCAGTGCTATCGGGGGAAGGTACGAGCAGTACTTC.

A few counts support this clonotype. The J gene is TRBJ2-1, the V gene TRBV5-1; 12 bases fit TRBD2. Germline CDR1 SGHRS, CDR2 YFSETQ. This CDR3 has 15 residues. Trimming took 6 bases from V and 8 from J; bases not matched to a gene: 9. The DNA of the CDR3 is TGCGCCAGCAAACCAACTAGCGGGAGGTGGGATGAGCAGTTCTTC. Amino acids: CASKPTSGRWDEQFF. Complete variable domain (other parts from reference TRBV5-1 and TRBJ2-1): KAGVTQTPRYLIKTRGQQVTLSCSPISGHRSVSWYQQTPGQGLQFLFEYFSETQRNKGNFPGRFSGRQFSNSRSEMNVSTLELGDSALYLCASKPTSGRWDEQFFGPGTRLTVL.

This clonotype was counted at least ten times. The rearrangement uses TRBV7-3 and TRBJ2-1; TRBD1 might be the D (6 bases). The germline V gene has CDR1 SGHTA and CDR2 FQGTGA. This CDR3 comprises 13 residues. V shed 3 bases and J shed 5 bases, with 8 bases lying between them. The DNA of the CDR3 is TGTGCCAGCAGCTTTGACAGGAACAATGAGCAGTTCTTC. Translated, it gives CASSFDRNNEQFF.

This clonotype was observed at least ten times. The gene calls are TRBV27 and TRBJ2-1; D is possibly TRBD1 or TRBD2 (5 bases each). CDR3 length: 16 amino acids. The germline V and J ends were trimmed by 4 bases and 4 bases, with 17 bases remaining between them. Germline V CDR1 and CDR2: MNHEY, SMNVEV (reference sequence). CDR3 residues: CASSSMVLGEYNEQFF. DNA for the CDR3: TGTGCCAGCAGTTCGATGGTTCTAGGGGAGTACAATGAGCAGTTCTTC.

J is TRBJ2-1 and V is TRBV11-2, with TRBD2 matching 13 bases. CDR3 length equals 18 residues. V lost 4 bases to trimming and J lost 7 bases; unmatched junction nucleotides: 13. Per germline, CDR1 SGHAT and CDR2 FQNNGV. The CDR3 sequence: CASSSSLAGGLSWNEQFF. CDR3 bases: TGTGCCAGCAGCTCGTCACTAGCGGGAGGGCTGTCTTGGAATGAGCAGTTCTTC.

Only a few counts were recorded for this clonotype. The chain uses TRBV10-2 and TRBJ2-5; 9 bases agree with TRBD1. Germline values: CDR1 WSHSY, CDR2 SAAADI. V gave up 9 bases and J gave up 9 bases; unmatched junction bases: 20. CDR3 length: 16 residues. CDR3 sequence: CASRGEGTGPLKSQYF. The CDR3 nucleotides are TGCGCCAGTCGAGGGGAGGGGACAGGGCCCCTTAAGTCCCAGTACTTC.

This clonotype was counted at least ten times. This chain connects TRBV6-5 to TRBJ2-6; no firm D call. Per germline, CDR1 MNHEY and CDR2 SVGAGI. The CDR3 spans 13 residues. Trimming pared 6 bases from V and 0 bases from J, leaving 3 bases between. As DNA, the CDR3 is TGTGCCAGCAGCAACTCTGGGGCCAACGTCCTGACTTTC. This codes for CASSNSGANVLTF.

This rearrangement joins TRBV20-1 to TRBJ2-3; 10 nucleotides line up with TRBD2. V shed 7 bases, J shed 7 bases, and the junction held 8 bases outside the gene matches. Looked up from germline, CDR1 is DFQATT and CDR2 is SNEGSKA (reference sequence). The CDR3 has 13 residues. The CDR3 DNA reads as TGCAGTGTGATACTAGCGGGACTGAATACGCAGTATTTT. It encodes CSVILAGLNTQYF.

A few counts support this clonotype. The chain links TRBV28 to TRBJ2-5; a weak D match, TRBD2 (6 bases). CDR1 is MDHEN and CDR2 is SYDVKM in the germline V gene. Trimming took 7 bases from V and 3 from J, leaving 12 bases between them. This CDR3 spans 13 amino acids. The CDR3 DNA reads as TGTGCCAGCACGGGACTGCTAAAAGAGACCCAGTACTTC. Its protein is CASTGLLKETQYF.

CDR3 nucleotide sequence: TGTGCCAGCAAATCCGGGACAGTCAGGCAAGAGACCCAGTACTTC. This encodes CASKSGTVRQETQYF. The chain recombines TRBV7-2 with TRBJ2-5; 7 bases align to TRBD1. The trim removed 7 bases at V and 2 bases at J, leaving 10 bases unmatched. Germline V lookup: CDR1 SGHTA, CDR2 FQGNSA. The CDR3 totals 15 residues.

This clonotype occurred a few times. The chain couples TRBV20-1 to TRBJ2-5, with 7 bases fitting TRBD2. The CDR3 contains 13 residues. Germline assignment: CDR1 DFQATT and CDR2 SNEGSKA (reference sequence). V lost 6 bases to trimming and J lost 0 bases; unmatched junction nucleotides: 4. The DNA of the CDR3 is TGCAGTGCCATGGGGGGGAACCAAGAGACCCAGTACTTC. This translates into CSAMGGNQETQYF.

There are many counts of this clonotype. This sequence joins TRBV4-2 and TRBJ2-7; D gene uncertain. Deletions cut 0 bases from V and 3 bases from J, with 12 bases between. Germline assignment: CDR1 LGHNA and CDR2 YNFKEQ. The CDR3 is 15 residues long. In DNA form, the CDR3 reads TGTGCCAGCAGCCAAGATCCTTTGCCTTACTACGAGCAGTACTTC. Translation: CASSQDPLPYYEQYF.

The chain joins TRBV27 to TRBJ2-7; D is tentatively TRBD1 or TRBD2 (5 bases each). V lost 3 bases and J 4 bases, leaving 19 bases between the germline ends. The CDR3 runs 16 residues. Germline loops: CDR1 MNHEY, CDR2 SMNVEV (reference sequence). DNA for the CDR3: TGTGCCAGCAGTTTTAAGGGTGGGGGTTCTCGTTACGAGCAGTACTTC. Its translation is CASSFKGGGSRYEQYF.

This clonotype was counted many times. The chain couples TRBV12-3 or TRBV12-4 to TRBJ1-1, with D uncertain. There are 11 residues in the CDR3. V lost 6 bases to trimming and J lost 4 bases, with 6 bases between them. The CDR3 DNA follows: TGTGCCAGCAGGTTAAGCACTGAAGCTTTCTTT. It codes for CASRLSTEAFF.

V and J are TRBV27 and TRBJ1-4; D possibly corresponds to TRBD1 (6 bases). CDR1 is MNHEY and CDR2 is SMNVEV in the germline V gene (reference sequence). CDR3 length equals 12 residues. The V end lost 5 bases, the J end lost 14 bases, and 15 bases lay between the germline ends. The CDR3 sequence: CASSTLTGLLFF. CDR3 DNA sequence: TGTGCCAGCAGTACCCTCACAGGGCTGCTGTTTTTT. Full variable domain (rest looked up from reference TRBV27 and TRBJ1-4): EAQVTQNPRYLITVTGKKLTVTCSQNMNHEYMSWYRQDPGLGLRQIYYSMNVEVTDKGDVPEGYKVSRKEKRNFPLILESPSPNQTSLYFCASSTLTGLLFFGSGTQLSVL.

This clonotype appeared many times. The chain combines TRBV29-1 with TRBJ2-7; 15 bases are a match to TRBD2. This CDR3 has 15 residues. J gave up 6 bases and V 7 bases, and 10 bases lay outside the gene matches. Germline V lookup: CDR1 SQVTM, CDR2 ANQGSEA. As DNA, the CDR3 is TGCAGCGCCCGGAAACCGGGACTAGCGGGAGGCGAGCAGTACTTC. This encodes CSARKPGLAGGEQYF.

This clonotype was counted a few times. This chain uses TRBV15 with TRBJ2-7; 7 bases agree with TRBD1. The CDR3 has 13 amino acids. Unmatched junction bases numbered 2, after V lost 3 bases and J lost 3 bases. Looked up from germline, CDR1 is LNHNV and CDR2 is YYDKDF (reference sequence). The CDR3 DNA reads as TGTGCCACCAGCAGCTACAGGGGCTACGAGCAGTACTTC. Encoded protein: CATSSYRGYEQYF.

This clonotype occurred many times. This rearrangement joins TRBV20-1 to TRBJ2-7; TRBD2 matches 9 bases. V trimming: 6 bases; J trimming: 0 bases; junction bases outside the gene matches: 6. Germline CDR1 is DFQATT and CDR2 is SNEGSKA (reference sequence). The CDR3 spans 14 residues. In DNA form, the CDR3 reads TGCAGTGCGGATAAGACTAGCGGCTCCTACGAGCAGTACTTC. Its protein is CSADKTSGSYEQYF.

This clonotype was detected only a few times. The chain joins TRBV7-9 to TRBJ2-3; 10 nucleotides align to TRBD2. The CDR3 loop spans 16 amino acids. From germline, CDR1 is SEHNR and CDR2 FQNEAQ (reference sequence). The J segment lost 6 bases and the V segment lost 4 bases, leaving 10 bases of the junction unmatched. CDR3 sequence: CASSSAPGLAYDTQYF. The CDR3 DNA follows: TGTGCCAGCAGCTCGGCCCCGGGACTAGCGTATGATACGCAGTATTTT.

The chain combines TRBV20-1 with TRBJ1-2, with TRBD1 matching over 9 bases. Germline CDR1 and CDR2: DFQATT and SNEGSKA (reference sequence). Losses at the gene ends were 6 bases for V and 8 bases for J; bases not matched to a gene: 7. CDR3 length equals 12 residues. In nucleotides, the CDR3 is TGCAGTGCAGAGGACAGGGGCAAGGGCTACACCTTC. This translates into CSAEDRGKGYTF.

There are a few counts of this clonotype. The chain uses TRBV7-8 and TRBJ2-3; 8 positions agree with TRBD2. Germline V CDR1 and CDR2: SGHVS, FQNEAQ. CDR3 length: 16 amino acids. V was clipped by 2 bases and J by 5 bases; unmatched bases: 9. This CDR3 is CASSLQGSGNEDTQYF. The CDR3 DNA is TGTGCCAGCAGCTTACAGGGTAGCGGGAATGAAGATACGCAGTATTTT.